This T cell receptor (beta chain) emerged from a study of CD8+ T cells in alopecia areata. Study as a whole: Treatment comprised oral tofacitinib, 5 to 10 mg twice daily, in treated patients. It was 6 to 18 months of tofacitinib, and then there were 6 months off drug. Notes on the study in general: The presence of one nonresponder keeps the tie between baseline CD8+ expansion and response uncertain. With tofacitinib ongoing, many expanded lesional clones persisted in both scalp and blood.

The treatment denotes: oral pan-JAK inhibitor, 5-10 mg twice daily. Germline lookup yields CDR1 SEHNR and CDR2 FQNEAQ (reference sequence). CDR3 length: 13 residues. V lost 5 bases to trimming and J lost 7 bases; unmatched junction nucleotides: 3. Concerning this clone itself: What it binds is not known.

RNA extraction and reverse transcription yielded cDNA as sequencing template. The assay was immunoSEQ multiplex PCR, and TCRdb's table has in-frame clones only and misses some. This sample has 150,000 to 200,000 clones, with around 58% found just once. This clonotype was sampled from a human donor with alopecia areata. V and J are TRBV7-9 and TRBJ2-4; TRBD1 matches at 9 bases. Sequencing was performed on CD8+ T cells sorted from blood, taken at week 24, from a patient treated with tofacitinib. CDR3 protein: CASSAGTGNIQYF. The CDR3 DNA reads as TGTGCCAGCAGCGCCGGGACAGGGAACATTCAGTACTTC.